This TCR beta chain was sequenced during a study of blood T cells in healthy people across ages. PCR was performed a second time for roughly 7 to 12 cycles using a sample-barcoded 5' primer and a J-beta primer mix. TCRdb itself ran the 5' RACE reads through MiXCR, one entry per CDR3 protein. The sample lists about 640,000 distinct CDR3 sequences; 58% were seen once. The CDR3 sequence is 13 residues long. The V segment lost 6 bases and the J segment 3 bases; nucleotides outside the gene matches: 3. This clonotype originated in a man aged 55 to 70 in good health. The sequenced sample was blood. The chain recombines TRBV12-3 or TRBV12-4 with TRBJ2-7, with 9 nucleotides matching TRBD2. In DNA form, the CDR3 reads TGTGCCAGCAGGGTAGCGGGGGACTACGAGCAGTACTTC. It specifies CASRVAGDYEQYF.